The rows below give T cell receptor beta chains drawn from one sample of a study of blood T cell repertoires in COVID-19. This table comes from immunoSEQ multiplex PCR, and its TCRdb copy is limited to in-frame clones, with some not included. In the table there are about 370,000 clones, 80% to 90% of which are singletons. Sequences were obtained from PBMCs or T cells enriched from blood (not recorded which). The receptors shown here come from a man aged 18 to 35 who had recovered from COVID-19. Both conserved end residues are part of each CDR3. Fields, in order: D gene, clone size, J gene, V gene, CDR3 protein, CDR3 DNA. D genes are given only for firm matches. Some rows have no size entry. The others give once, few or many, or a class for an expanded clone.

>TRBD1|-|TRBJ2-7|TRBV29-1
CSVEAPGQTFYEQYF
TGCAGCGTTGAAGCCCCGGGACAGACCTTTTACGAGCAGTACTTC
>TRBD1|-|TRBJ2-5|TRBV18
CASSWSTGVGETQYF
TGTGCCAGCTCATGGTCGACAGGGGTGGGAGAGACCCAGTACTTC
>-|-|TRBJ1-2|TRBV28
CASRGRYYGYTF
TGTGCCAGCAGGGGCAGATACTATGGCTACACCTTC
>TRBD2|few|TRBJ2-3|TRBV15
CATSRDGGVTDTQYF
TGTGCCACCAGCAGAGATGGGGGGGTCACAGATACGCAGTATTTT
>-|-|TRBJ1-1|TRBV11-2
CASSLDIQGRAFF
TGTGCCAGCAGCTTAGATATCCAGGGAAGAGCTTTCTTT
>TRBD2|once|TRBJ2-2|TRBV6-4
CASSALAGANTGELFF
TGTGCCAGCAGTGCTCTAGCGGGAGCCAACACCGGGGAGCTGTTTTTT
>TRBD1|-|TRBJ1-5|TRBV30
CAWSQGGQPQHF
TGTGCCTGGAGTCAGGGGGGTCAGCCCCAGCATTTT
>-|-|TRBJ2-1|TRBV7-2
CASSLILRNEQFF
TGTGCCAGCAGCTTAATACTCCGCAATGAGCAGTTCTTC
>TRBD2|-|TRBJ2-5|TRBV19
CASSILAGGQETQYF
TGTGCCAGTAGTATACTAGCGGGAGGACAAGAGACCCAGTACTTC
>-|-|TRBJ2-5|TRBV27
CASSLARQETQYF
TGTGCCAGCAGTTTAGCCCGGCAAGAGACCCAGTACTTC
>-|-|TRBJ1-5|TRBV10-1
CASSNQFGGPQHF
TGCGCCAGCAGCAACCAATTCGGGGGGCCCCAGCATTTT
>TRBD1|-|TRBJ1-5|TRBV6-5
CASSSHRGGDQPQHF
TGTGCCAGCAGTTCACACAGGGGGGGGGATCAGCCCCAGCATTTT
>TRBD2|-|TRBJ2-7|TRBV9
CASSVDGLAGVGEQYF
TGTGCCAGCAGCGTAGACGGACTAGCGGGAGTCGGCGAGCAGTACTTC
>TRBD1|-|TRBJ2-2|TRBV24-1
CATTGQGATGELFF
TGTGCCACCACCGGACAGGGGGCTACGGGGGAGCTGTTTTTT
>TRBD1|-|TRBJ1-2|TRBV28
CASTAFGRGHGYTF
TGTGCCAGCACCGCTTTTGGCAGGGGGCATGGCTACACCTTC
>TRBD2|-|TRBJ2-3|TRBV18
CASSQILATSSTDTQYF
TGTGCCAGCTCACAGATACTAGCGACCAGTAGCACAGATACGCAGTATTTT
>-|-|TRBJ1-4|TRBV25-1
CASSESDDTNEKLFF
TGTGCCAGCAGTGAAAGTGACGACACCAATGAAAAACTGTTTTTT
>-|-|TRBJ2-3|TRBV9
CASSGRGGVYTDTQYF
TGTGCCAGCAGCGGGCGAGGGGGGGTCTACACAGATACGCAGTATTTT
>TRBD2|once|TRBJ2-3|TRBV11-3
CASSQGLAGGTDTQYF
TGTGCCAGCAGCCAGGGACTAGCGGGGGGCACAGATACGCAGTATTTT
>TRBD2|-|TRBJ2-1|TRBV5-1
CASKTSGESSYNEQFF
TGCGCCAGCAAGACTAGCGGGGAGAGCTCCTACAATGAGCAGTTCTTC
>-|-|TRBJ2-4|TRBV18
CASSPYGGSGAQNIQYF
TGTGCCAGCTCACCCTACGGGGGTTCGGGCGCCCAAAACATTCAGTACTTC
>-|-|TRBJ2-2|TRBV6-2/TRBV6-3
CASSYLDKAVTGELFF
TGTGCCAGCAGTTACCTGGACAAGGCTGTCACCGGGGAGCTGTTTTTT
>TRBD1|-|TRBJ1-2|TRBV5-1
CASSPGSTGDSGYGYTF
TGCGCCAGCAGCCCGGGATCTACAGGGGATAGTGGCTATGGCTACACCTTC
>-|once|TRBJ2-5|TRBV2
CASSQGGFIAVEETQYF
TGTGCCAGCAGCCAAGGGGGCTTCATAGCGGTTGAAGAGACCCAGTACTTC
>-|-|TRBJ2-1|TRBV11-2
CASSLETGMEQFF
TGTGCCAGCAGCTTAGAAACAGGGATGGAGCAGTTCTTC